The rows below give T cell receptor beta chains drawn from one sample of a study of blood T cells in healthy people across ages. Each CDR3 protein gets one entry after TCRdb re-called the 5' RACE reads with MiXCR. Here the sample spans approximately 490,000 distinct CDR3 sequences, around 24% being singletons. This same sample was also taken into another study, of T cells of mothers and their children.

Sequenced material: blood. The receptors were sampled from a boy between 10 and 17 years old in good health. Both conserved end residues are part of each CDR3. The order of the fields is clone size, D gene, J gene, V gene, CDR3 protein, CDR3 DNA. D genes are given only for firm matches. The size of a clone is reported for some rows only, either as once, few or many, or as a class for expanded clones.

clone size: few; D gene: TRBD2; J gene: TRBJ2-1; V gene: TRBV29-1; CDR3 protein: CSVGFGSGDPYEQFF; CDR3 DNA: TGCAGCGTTGGCTTCGGGAGCGGGGACCCATATGAGCAGTTCTTC
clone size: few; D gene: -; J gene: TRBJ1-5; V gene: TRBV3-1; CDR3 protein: CASSQGRGPNNQPQHF; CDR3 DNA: TGTGCCAGCAGCCAAGGGAGGGGCCCTAACAATCAGCCCCAGCATTTT
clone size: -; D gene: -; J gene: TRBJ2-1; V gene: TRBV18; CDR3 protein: CASSPPSRPYNEQFF; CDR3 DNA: TGTGCCAGCTCACCACCGTCTCGCCCCTACAATGAGCAGTTCTTC
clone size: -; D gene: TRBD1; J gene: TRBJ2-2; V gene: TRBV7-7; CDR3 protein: CASSLDRVGELFF; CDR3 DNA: TGTGCTAGCAGCTTAGACAGGGTCGGGGAGCTGTTTTTT
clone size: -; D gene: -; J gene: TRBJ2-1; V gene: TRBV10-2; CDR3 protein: CASGGRTSSHEQFF; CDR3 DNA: TGCGCCAGCGGGGGCCGGACTAGTAGCCATGAGCAGTTCTTC
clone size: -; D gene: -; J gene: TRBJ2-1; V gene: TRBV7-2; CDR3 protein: CANILSGGDYNEQFF; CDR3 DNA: TGTGCCAACATCTTATCCGGGGGAGATTACAATGAGCAGTTCTTC
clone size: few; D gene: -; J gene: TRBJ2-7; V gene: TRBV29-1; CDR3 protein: CSVGGLAYEQYF; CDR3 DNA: TGCAGCGTTGGCGGGCTCGCCTACGAGCAGTACTTC
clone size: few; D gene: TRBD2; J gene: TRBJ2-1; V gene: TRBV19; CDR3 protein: CATLAGAGHNEQFF; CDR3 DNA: TGTGCCACCTTAGCGGGAGCCGGGCACAATGAGCAGTTCTTC
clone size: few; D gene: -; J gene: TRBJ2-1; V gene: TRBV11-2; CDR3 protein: CASSSLDYNEQFF; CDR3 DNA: TGTGCCAGCAGCTCGCTAGACTACAATGAGCAGTTCTTC
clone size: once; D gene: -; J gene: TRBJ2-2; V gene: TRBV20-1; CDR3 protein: CSAPLSGSGTGELFF; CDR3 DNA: TGCAGTGCTCCTCTTAGCGGCTCGGGCACCGGGGAGCTGTTTTTT
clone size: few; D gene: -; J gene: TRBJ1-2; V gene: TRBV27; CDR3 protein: CASSLSGVAYGYTF; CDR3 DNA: TGTGCCAGCAGTTTGTCGGGGGTGGCGTATGGCTACACCTTC
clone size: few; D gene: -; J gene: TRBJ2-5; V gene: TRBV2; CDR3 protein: CASTIQETQYF; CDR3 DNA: TGTGCCAGCACAATTCAAGAGACCCAGTACTTC
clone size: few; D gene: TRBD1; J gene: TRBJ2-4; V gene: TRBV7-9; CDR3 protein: CASSPPLGGDKNIQYF; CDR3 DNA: TGTGCCAGCAGCCCGCCCCTAGGGGGCGACAAAAACATTCAGTACTTC
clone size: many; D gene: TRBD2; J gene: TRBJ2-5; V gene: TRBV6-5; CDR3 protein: CASSYLGLAGEETQYF; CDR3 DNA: TGTGCCAGCAGTTACCTAGGACTAGCGGGGGAAGAGACCCAGTACTTC
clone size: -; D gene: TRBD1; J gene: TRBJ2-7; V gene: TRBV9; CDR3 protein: CASSVEGTVSYEQYF; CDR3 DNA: TGTGCCAGCAGCGTAGAGGGGACAGTCTCCTACGAGCAGTACTTC
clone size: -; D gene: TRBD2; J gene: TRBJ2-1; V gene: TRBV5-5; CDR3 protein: CASSTGLAGNEQFF; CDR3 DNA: TGTGCCAGCAGTACCGGGCTAGCGGGAAATGAGCAGTTCTTC
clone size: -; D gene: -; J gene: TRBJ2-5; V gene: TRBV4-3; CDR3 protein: CASSQDPRSLQETQYF; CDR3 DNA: TGCGCCAGCAGCCAAGATCCTCGTAGCCTCCAAGAGACCCAGTACTTC
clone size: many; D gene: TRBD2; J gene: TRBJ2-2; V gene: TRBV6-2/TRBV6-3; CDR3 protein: CASSYSGSDTGELFF; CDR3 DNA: TGTGCCAGCAGTTACAGCGGGAGCGACACCGGGGAGCTGTTTTTT
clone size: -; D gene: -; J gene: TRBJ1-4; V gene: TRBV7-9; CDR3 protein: CASSERAQGPNEKLFF; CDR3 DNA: TGTGCCAGCAGCGAAAGGGCACAGGGTCCTAATGAAAAACTGTTTTTT
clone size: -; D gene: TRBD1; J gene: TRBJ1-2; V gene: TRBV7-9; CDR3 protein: CASSLAQGANYGYTF; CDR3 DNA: TGTGCCAGCAGCTTAGCCCAGGGGGCTAACTATGGCTACACCTTC
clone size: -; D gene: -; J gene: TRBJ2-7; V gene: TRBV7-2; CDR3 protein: CASSWPGVLYEQYF; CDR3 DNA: TGTGCCAGCAGCTGGCCAGGGGTTCTCTACGAGCAGTACTTC
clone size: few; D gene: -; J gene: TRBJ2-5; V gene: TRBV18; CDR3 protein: CASSPLRAQETQYF; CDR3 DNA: TGTGCCAGCTCACCACTGAGGGCCCAAGAGACCCAGTACTTC